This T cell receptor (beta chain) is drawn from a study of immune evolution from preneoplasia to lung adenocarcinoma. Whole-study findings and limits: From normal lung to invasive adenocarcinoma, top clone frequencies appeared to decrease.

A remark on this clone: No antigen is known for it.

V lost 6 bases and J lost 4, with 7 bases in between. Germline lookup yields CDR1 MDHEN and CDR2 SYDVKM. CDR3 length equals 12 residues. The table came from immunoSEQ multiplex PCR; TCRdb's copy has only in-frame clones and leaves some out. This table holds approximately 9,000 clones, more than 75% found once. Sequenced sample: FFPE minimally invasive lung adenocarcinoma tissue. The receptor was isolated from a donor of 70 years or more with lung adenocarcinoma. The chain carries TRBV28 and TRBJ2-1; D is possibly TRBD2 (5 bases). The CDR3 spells CASSRGYNEQFF. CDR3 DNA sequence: TGTGCCAGCAGCCGAGGGTACAATGAGCAGTTCTTC.